The T cell receptor (beta chain) under discussion was sequenced for a study of neurological immune-mediated disorders. In this sample, this clonotype turned up once. Germline CDR1 and CDR2: SQVTM and ANQGSEA. Between the trimmed V and J ends, which lost 4 bases and 2 bases, there was a span of 5 bases. The CDR3 runs to 11 residues. TCRdb used MiXCR to reprocess the 5' RACE reads, holding one entry per CDR3 protein. Of fewer than 85,000 distinct CDR3 sequences in the sample, approximately 17% were seen once. The material sequenced was PBMCs. This TCR derives from a woman aged 40 to 55 in good health. The chain links TRBV29-1 to TRBJ1-1; D is uncertain. Written as DNA, the CDR3 is TGCAGCGTTGTTCCTAACACTGAAGCTTTCTTT. Amino acids: CSVVPNTEAFF.